This TCR beta chain is drawn from a study of T-cell memory formation after mild COVID-19. Whole-study context: Across donors, TCR clusters were largely donor specific. General study points: Among contracting clones, CD4+ were mainly CM/EM and CD8+ enriched in EMRA.

This clonotype was seen a handful of times. The antigen is unknown. CDR3 length: 16 residues. Trimming stripped 0 bases from V and 4 bases from J, with 12 bases between. In germline, CDR1 is MGHRA, CDR2 YSYEKL. TCRdb processed the 5' RACE reads anew with MiXCR; each CDR3 protein has one entry. The table has about 560,000 distinct CDR3 sequences, 20% to 25% seen once. The clonotype comes from an adult woman who had mild COVID-19 (a few samples of this study predate the infection). Cell type and time point are not known. The rearrangement links TRBV4-1 to TRBJ2-2; tentative D call: TRBD2 (7 bases). The sequencing sample was made of PBMCs or a T cell subset sorted from them (not recorded which). CDR3: CASSQDQGRGTGELFF. The DNA for the CDR3 is TGCGCCAGCAGCCAAGATCAGGGGAGGGGCACCGGGGAGCTGTTTTTT.